Listed below are T cell receptor beta chains from one sample, sequenced in a study of blood T cell repertoires in COVID-19. Assay used: immunoSEQ multiplex PCR; TCRdb lists only in-frame clones, some missing. Of 150,000 to 200,000 clones in the sample, around 91% were seen once. Sequenced: peripheral blood. The source of these receptors is a man aged 45-60 years with acute or convalescent COVID-19. Each CDR3 is given with its conserved first and last residue. The order of the fields is CDR3 protein, CDR3 DNA, CDR3 length, V gene, D gene, J gene, clone size. The D gene is left open where the match is weak. Not all rows give a size; the values are once, few, many and, for expanded clones, a class.

CDR3: CASSRTGSYSNQPQHF
DNA: TGTGCCAGCAGTAGGACAGGCTCATATAGCAATCAGCCCCAGCATTTT
length: 16
V: TRBV2
D: TRBD1
J: TRBJ1-5
size: .

CDR3: CASSPRGSGYGYTF
DNA: TGTGCCAGCAGCCCTCGAGGGAGTGGCTATGGCTACACCTTC
length: 14
V: TRBV4-2
D: .
J: TRBJ1-2
size: .

CDR3: CSVVQGQSYEQYF
DNA: TGCAGCGTTGTCCAGGGACAGTCTTACGAGCAGTACTTC
length: 13
V: TRBV29-1
D: TRBD1
J: TRBJ2-7
size: few

CDR3: CASAAGKGADEQFF
DNA: TGTGCCAGCGCCGCGGGTAAGGGGGCGGATGAGCAGTTCTTC
length: 14
V: TRBV9
D: TRBD1
J: TRBJ2-1
size: .

CDR3: CAISRDNRNEKLFF
DNA: TGTGCCATCAGCCGGGACAACCGGAATGAAAAACTGTTTTTT
length: 14
V: TRBV10-3
D: .
J: TRBJ1-4
size: few

CDR3: CASSLVVGDGLLYEQYF
DNA: TGTGCCAGCAGCTTGGTTGTGGGCGACGGACTGCTCTACGAGCAGTACTTC
length: 17
V: TRBV5-6
D: .
J: TRBJ2-7
size: .

CDR3: CASRGHRDSAYEQYF
DNA: TGTGCCAGCAGGGGCCATCGGGACAGTGCCTACGAGCAGTACTTC
length: 15
V: TRBV28
D: TRBD1
J: TRBJ2-7
size: .

CDR3: CASSPRQGNQPQHF
DNA: TGTGCCAGCAGTCCGAGACAGGGGAATCAGCCCCAGCATTTT
length: 14
V: TRBV2
D: TRBD1
J: TRBJ1-5
size: .

CDR3: CASSLTPSSGGDGELFF
DNA: TGTGCTAGCAGCTTAACCCCGTCGTCGGGGGGTGACGGGGAGCTGTTTTTT
length: 17
V: TRBV7-7
D: TRBD2
J: TRBJ2-2
size: .

CDR3: CASSPGQLNTEAFF
DNA: TGTGCCAGCAGCCCGGGACAGTTGAACACTGAAGCTTTCTTT
length: 14
V: TRBV6-5
D: TRBD1
J: TRBJ1-1
size: .

CDR3: CASTVNPDYGYTF
DNA: TGTGCCAGCACCGTAAATCCCGACTATGGCTACACCTTC
length: 13
V: TRBV6-5
D: .
J: TRBJ1-2
size: few

CDR3: CASRGHPQETQYF
DNA: TGTGCCAGCAGGGGACATCCCCAAGAGACCCAGTACTTC
length: 13
V: TRBV3-1/TRBV3-2
D: .
J: TRBJ2-5
size: .

CDR3: CASSPGTANSPLHF
DNA: TGCGCCAGCAGCCCAGGGACAGCAAATTCACCCCTCCACTTT
length: 14
V: TRBV5-1
D: TRBD1
J: TRBJ1-6
size: .

CDR3: CASSPQGASNQPQHF
DNA: TGTGCCAGCAGTCCACAGGGGGCGAGCAATCAGCCCCAGCATTTT
length: 15
V: TRBV6-5
D: TRBD1
J: TRBJ1-5
size: .

CDR3: CASSEEHFGSNTEAFF
DNA: TGTGCCAGCAGTGAAGAGCACTTTGGTTCGAACACTGAAGCTTTCTTT
length: 16
V: TRBV2
D: .
J: TRBJ1-1
size: few

CDR3: CASSLSGQPQHF
DNA: TGTGCCAGCAGTTTGAGCGGTCAGCCCCAGCATTTT
length: 12
V: TRBV12-3/TRBV12-4
D: .
J: TRBJ1-5
size: .

CDR3: CASSQGHAGQGAWKLFF
DNA: TGTGCCAGCAGCCAAGGGCATGCTGGGCAGGGGGCCTGGAAACTGTTTTTT
length: 17
V: TRBV3-1/TRBV3-2
D: TRBD1
J: TRBJ1-4
size: .

CDR3: CASSSQANNSPLHF
DNA: TGTGCCAGCAGTTCCCAGGCCAATAATTCACCCCTCCACTTT
length: 14
V: TRBV6-5
D: .
J: TRBJ1-6
size: .

CDR3: CASSQTRLAPGTGELFF
DNA: TGTGCCAGCAGTCAAACCCGACTAGCGCCCGGCACCGGGGAGCTGTTTTTT
length: 17
V: TRBV28
D: TRBD2
J: TRBJ2-2
size: .

CDR3: CSPAGVYDYTF
DNA: TGCAGTCCGGCGGGGGTATATGACTACACCTTC
length: 11
V: TRBV20-1
D: .
J: TRBJ1-2
size: .

CDR3: CATTRGLAGAYEQYF
DNA: TGTGCCACTACAAGGGGACTAGCGGGTGCCTACGAGCAGTACTTC
length: 15
V: TRBV28
D: TRBD2
J: TRBJ2-7
size: .

CDR3: CASSYSSGQAYNEQFF
DNA: TGTGCCAGCAGTTACTCGAGTGGACAGGCGTACAATGAGCAGTTCTTC
length: 16
V: TRBV6-6
D: TRBD1
J: TRBJ2-1
size: .

CDR3: CASSLPSLAASYNEQFF
DNA: TGCGCCAGCAGCCTACCCTCCCTAGCGGCTTCCTACAATGAGCAGTTCTTC
length: 17
V: TRBV5-1
D: TRBD2
J: TRBJ2-1
size: .

CDR3: CASSIGLAGTDTQYF
DNA: TGCGCCAGCAGCATAGGACTAGCAGGGACAGATACGCAGTATTTT
length: 15
V: TRBV5-1
D: TRBD2
J: TRBJ2-3
size: .

CDR3: CASSPDVSGRVGTDTQYF
DNA: TGCGCCAGCAGCCCCGACGTTAGCGGGAGGGTCGGGACAGATACGCAGTATTTT
length: 18
V: TRBV4-1
D: TRBD2
J: TRBJ2-3
size: .

CDR3: CASSPGTGDTDTQYF
DNA: TGTGCCAGCAGCCCCGGGACAGGGGACACAGATACGCAGTATTTT
length: 15
V: TRBV9
D: TRBD1
J: TRBJ2-3
size: .

CDR3: CSVGSSGTNYGYTF
DNA: TGCAGCGTTGGTTCTTCAGGGACTAACTATGGCTACACCTTC
length: 14
V: TRBV29-1
D: .
J: TRBJ1-2
size: .

CDR3: CASSGTSVRNTGELFF
DNA: TGTGCCAGTAGTGGGACTAGCGTGAGGAACACCGGGGAGCTGTTTTTT
length: 16
V: TRBV19
D: TRBD2
J: TRBJ2-2
size: .

CDR3: CASSQSRQGHSNQPQHF
DNA: TGCGCCAGCAGTCAATCCCGACAGGGCCATAGCAATCAGCCCCAGCATTTT
length: 17
V: TRBV23-1
D: TRBD1
J: TRBJ1-5
size: .

CDR3: CASSLAGQATNTIYF
DNA: TGTGCCAGCAGCTTAGCGGGACAGGCAACTAACACCATATATTTT
length: 15
V: TRBV7-9
D: TRBD1
J: TRBJ1-3
size: .

CDR3: CASSLRTASSWATDTQYF
DNA: TGTGCCAGCAGCTTACGTACGGCCAGTAGTTGGGCAACAGATACGCAGTATTTT
length: 18
V: TRBV11-2
D: .
J: TRBJ2-3
size: .

CDR3: CASSTPGQGIGGYTF
DNA: TGTGCCAGCAGTACCCCCGGACAGGGTATCGGTGGCTACACCTTC
length: 15
V: TRBV6-2/TRBV6-3
D: TRBD1
J: TRBJ1-2
size: .

CDR3: CASSLMGGRHAEFF
DNA: TGTGCCAGCAGCTTAATGGGGGGGCGCCATGCGGAGTTCTTC
length: 14
V: TRBV7-9
D: .
J: TRBJ2-1
size: .

CDR3: CASSQDLNRPVRTDTQYF
DNA: TGCGCCAGCAGCCAAGATCTTAACAGGCCGGTACGCACAGATACGCAGTATTTT
length: 18
V: TRBV4-1
D: .
J: TRBJ2-3
size: .

CDR3: CASSLVTRLAGDDTQYF
DNA: TGTGCCAGCAGCTTAGTGACCCGACTAGCGGGAGACGATACGCAGTATTTT
length: 17
V: TRBV11-2
D: TRBD2
J: TRBJ2-3
size: .

CDR3: CASSLEGRDYEQYF
DNA: TGTGCCAGCAGCTTAGAAGGCAGGGATTACGAGCAGTACTTC
length: 14
V: TRBV7-2
D: .
J: TRBJ2-7
size: once

CDR3: CASSQDRVSGNTIYF
DNA: TGTGCCAGCAGCCAGGACAGGGTCTCTGGAAACACCATATATTTT
length: 15
V: TRBV7-2
D: TRBD1
J: TRBJ1-3
size: .

CDR3: CASSVGSGYGYTF
DNA: TGTGCCAGCAGCGTTGGGAGCGGCTATGGCTACACCTTC
length: 13
V: TRBV9
D: .
J: TRBJ1-2
size: .

CDR3: CASSESGIGGSYEQYF
DNA: TGCGCCAGCAGTGAGTCTGGAATAGGGGGCTCCTACGAGCAGTACTTC
length: 16
V: TRBV10-1
D: .
J: TRBJ2-7
size: many

CDR3: CASSSEKTSGGTLQYF
DNA: TGCGCCAGCAGCTCCGAAAAGACTAGCGGGGGCACCTTGCAGTATTTT
length: 16
V: TRBV5-1
D: TRBD2
J: TRBJ2-3
size: .

CDR3: CASSYSGRGIGYTF
DNA: TGTGCCAGCAGTTACTCGGGAAGGGGAATTGGCTACACCTTC
length: 14
V: TRBV6-5
D: .
J: TRBJ1-2
size: .

CDR3: CASSTDLAGVTGELFF
DNA: TGTGCCAGTAGTACGGACCTAGCGGGAGTCACCGGGGAGCTGTTTTTT
length: 16
V: TRBV19
D: TRBD2
J: TRBJ2-2
size: .

CDR3: CASSRDRAGIYGYTF
DNA: TGTGCCAGCAGCCGAGACAGGGCGGGAATCTATGGCTACACCTTC
length: 15
V: TRBV3-1/TRBV3-2
D: TRBD1
J: TRBJ1-2
size: .

CDR3: CASSVTAVSDIQYF
DNA: TGTGCCAGCAGCGTAACAGCAGTTTCGGACATTCAGTACTTC
length: 14
V: TRBV9
D: .
J: TRBJ2-4
size: .

CDR3: CASSLLGDYQPQHF
DNA: TGTGCCAGCAGCTTGCTGGGGGACTATCAGCCCCAGCATTTT
length: 14
V: TRBV5-6
D: .
J: TRBJ1-5
size: .